The 22 T cell receptor beta chains reported below all come from one sample, sequenced in a study of shared clonotypes between healthy human individuals. Only in-frame clones appear in the TCRdb table, and some are missing; sequencing was by immunoSEQ multiplex PCR. The sample consists of approximately 97,000 clones, under 80% of them appearing once. The sample comprised memory CD8+ T cells sorted from blood. This sample's subset: CD45RO+ cells pooled with CCR7-negative TemRA cells. The receptors originated from a young man in good health.

The chain employs TRBV9 and TRBJ2-2; the D is unclear. In germline, CDR1 is SGDLS, CDR2 YYNGEE. CDR3 length: 14 residues. Trimming removed 2 bases from V and 0 bases from J, with 5 bases in between. CDR3 DNA: TGTGCCAGCAGCGTTATCGCGAACACCGGGGAGCTGTTTTTT. It translates to CASSVIANTGELFF. The full variable domain, in which reference TRBV9 and TRBJ2-2 provide the parts outside the CDR3, is DSGVTQTPKHLITATGQRVTLRCSPRSGDLSVYWYQQSLDQGLQFLIQYYNGEERAKGNILERFSAQQFPDLHSELNLSSLELGDSALYFCASSVIANTGELFFGEGSRLTVL.

The V and J genes are TRBV27 and TRBJ1-1, with unresolved D. Germline CDR1 reads MNHEY; CDR2 reads SMNVEV (reference sequence). This CDR3 is built from 13 residues. With 6 bases removed from V and 2 bases from J, the gap between germline ends came to 10 bases. The CDR3 DNA reads as TGTGCCAGCAGGGAACGGTTCAACACTGAAGCTTTCTTT. Amino acid sequence: CASRERFNTEAFF.

The rearrangement links TRBV7-9 to TRBJ2-3; 9 bases fit TRBD2. V lost 5 bases and J lost 3; bases outside the gene matches: 12. The CDR3 runs to 17 residues. Germline-derived CDR1 and CDR2 are SEHNR and FQNEAQ (reference sequence). CDR3 amino acids: CASSPSLAGSSTDTQYF. The CDR3 DNA sequence: TGTGCCAGCAGCCCTTCGCTAGCGGGATCTTCGACAGATACGCAGTATTTT.

A word on this clone: A far larger clone is one nucleotide away, so this likely arose from a read error. The genes are TRBV7-9 and TRBJ2-1, with a tentative D call TRBD1 (5 bases). The CDR3 runs 16 residues. Germline V gives CDR1 SEHNR, CDR2 FQNEAQ (reference sequence). The CDR3 nucleotides are TGTACCAGCAGCTTGAAAGGGGTGAGCTCCTACAATGAGCAGTTCTTC. Its translation: CTSSLKGVSSYNEQFF.

J is TRBJ2-7 and V is TRBV20-1, with 10 positions matching TRBD1. CDR3 length: 9 amino acids. Germline V gene lookup returns CDR1 DFQATT and CDR2 SNEGSKA (reference sequence). The CDR3 coding sequence is TGCAGTGCTACCGGGACAGGGGCCGTC. Protein sequence: CSATGTGAV.

This rearrangement joins TRBV7-9 to TRBJ2-7, with a possible D match to TRBD1 (6 bases). Trimming removed 8 bases at V and 1 base at J, with 15 bases between. The CDR3 loop spans 14 amino acids. The germline V gene encodes CDR1 SEHNR and CDR2 FQNEAQ (reference sequence). The CDR3 protein is CASRPGHGSYEQYF. The CDR3 nucleotides are TGTGCCAGCCGCCCGGGACATGGATCCTACGAGCAGTACTTC.

V gene TRBV7-9 combines with J gene TRBJ2-1, with 8 bases fitting TRBD2. Germline values: CDR1 SEHNR, CDR2 FQNEAQ (reference sequence). The CDR3 extends over 15 amino acids. J gave up 3 bases and V 10 bases, and 11 bases lay outside the gene matches. CDR3 coding DNA: TGTGCCATCCGCGGGAGGTGGATTGGCTACAATGAGCAGTTCTTC. Its translation: CAIRGRWIGYNEQFF.

The chain has TRBV2 and TRBJ2-7, with 10 bases matching TRBD2. Germline CDR1 and CDR2: SNHLY and FYNNEI. CDR3 length equals 17 residues. Unmatched junction bases numbered 8, after V lost 1 base and J lost 2 bases. The chain's CDR3 is CASSEGRSGRGAYEQYF. CDR3 nucleotide sequence: TGTGCCAGCAGTGAAGGGCGGAGCGGGAGGGGGGCCTACGAGCAGTACTTC.

This clone was seen a handful of times. The gene calls are TRBV28 and TRBJ2-5; D remains unclear. The CDR3 runs 15 residues. Germline V lookup: CDR1 MDHEN, CDR2 SYDVKM. Trimming took off 2 bases at V and 2 bases at J, with 12 bases between the two ends. The CDR3 DNA reads TGTGCCAGCAGTTTAGCCATTATAAGTCAAGAGACCCAGTACTTC. Protein sequence: CASSLAIISQETQYF.

The rearrangement links TRBV4-1 to TRBJ2-1, with 14 bases matching TRBD2. This CDR3 has 17 amino acids. Germline lookup yields CDR1 MGHRA and CDR2 YSYEKL. With V trimmed by 4 bases and J by 9 bases, 11 bases remained unmatched. The CDR3 loop is CASSPGPTSGRAAEQFF. The CDR3, as DNA: TGCGCCAGCAGCCCCGGTCCGACTAGCGGGAGGGCCGCTGAGCAGTTCTTC.

This clone is labeled medium-sized. The CDR3 region has the DNA TGTGCCACCAAGGCTGGGGGCAGCGCCCAAGAAAACACCGGGGAGCTGTTTTTT. The encoded protein is CATKAGGSAQENTGELFF. V gene TRBV15 combines with J gene TRBJ2-2, with D tentatively TRBD1 (6 bases). Germline V lookup: CDR1 LNHNV, CDR2 YYDKDF (reference sequence). There are 18 residues in the CDR3. Deletions cut 7 bases from V and 2 bases from J, with 23 bases between.

Comments on this clone: The same CDR3 also results from other DNA sequences found in this sample. V is TRBV28 and J is TRBJ2-7; D ambiguous. Trimming stripped 5 bases from V and 2 bases from J, with 4 bases between. Germline CDR1 reads MDHEN; CDR2 reads SYDVKM. This CDR3 contains 11 residues. The CDR3 region has the DNA TGTGCCAGCAGTCGTACCTACGAGCAGTACTTC. It is translated as CASSRTYEQYF.

CDR3 in amino acids: CASSPQGYQYEQYF. CDR3 DNA: TGTGCCAGCAGCCCCCAGGGATATCAGTACGAGCAGTACTTC. This rearrangement joins TRBV27 to TRBJ2-7; maybe TRBD1 (5 bases). V lost 6 bases and J lost 4, with 16 bases in between. CDR1 and CDR2 (germline): MNHEY, SMNVEV (reference sequence). The CDR3 has 14 residues.

This chain joins TRBV10-3 and TRBJ2-1, with TRBD1 matching over 11 bases. V lost 10 bases, J lost 8 bases, and 22 bases stayed unmatched. The CDR3 extends over 18 amino acids. Looked up from germline, CDR1 is ENHRY and CDR2 is SYGVKD. The CDR3 nucleotides are TGTGCCACCCTCTCGGACAGGGGGCGAGCGGATAGGTCCGATGAGCAGTTCTTC. Translation gives CATLSDRGRADRSDEQFF.

The chain couples TRBV2 to TRBJ2-7, with a possible D match to TRBD2 (5 bases). CDR1 is SNHLY, CDR2 FYNNEI, per germline. The V end lost 3 bases, the J end lost 2 bases, and 8 bases lay between the germline ends. This CDR3 region has 13 residues. DNA for the CDR3: TGTGCCAGCAGTGATGGCGGGCCCTACGAGCAGTACTTC. Residues: CASSDGGPYEQYF.

The CDR3 bases are TGTGCCAGCAGCTCGATGACTAGCGTAGATACGCAGTATTTT. This sequence encodes CASSSMTSVDTQYF. The V call is TRBV11-3, the J call TRBJ2-3; 8 nucleotides agree with TRBD2. Looked up from germline, CDR1 is SGHNT and CDR2 is YENEEA. The CDR3 covers 14 residues. V was pared by 4 bases and J by 5 bases, with 5 bases of the junction left unmatched.

The chain links TRBV30 to TRBJ1-1; TRBD1 aligns across 9 bases. Germline V gene lookup returns CDR1 GTSNPN and CDR2 SVGIG (reference sequence). Trimming removed 4 bases from V and 1 base from J; junction bases left unmatched: 4. The CDR3 extends over 14 amino acids. The CDR3 sequence: CAWKPGQGNTEAFF. DNA of the CDR3: TGTGCCTGGAAACCGGGACAGGGGAACACTGAAGCTTTCTTT. The entire variable domain, with the rest obtained from reference TRBV30 and TRBJ1-1, is as follows: SQTIHQWPATLVQPVGSPLSLECTVEGTSNPNLYWYRQAAGRGLQLLFYSVGIGQISSEVPQNLSASRPQDRQFILSSKKLLLSDSGFYLCAWKPGQGNTEAFFGQGTRLTVV.

The V and J genes are TRBV5-6 and TRBJ1-1; the D gene is possibly TRBD1 (6 bases). The V gene's germline CDR1 is SGHDT and CDR2 YYEEEE. The CDR3 covers 17 residues. V shed 2 bases and J shed 3 bases, with 20 bases lying between them. CDR3 residues: CASSLMGFSQGYTEAFF. The CDR3 coding sequence is TGTGCCAGCAGCTTAATGGGGTTCTCCCAGGGGTACACTGAAGCTTTCTTT.

V gene TRBV5-4 combines with J gene TRBJ1-4; TRBD1 is a possible D gene (5 bases). The ends were cut back, 0 bases at V and 5 bases at J, with 11 bases in the middle. Germline CDR1 and CDR2: SGHNT and YYREEE (reference sequence). CDR3 length: 15 amino acids. CDR3 nucleotide sequence: TGTGCCAGCAGCTTGGCCGGGGGTGGGAATGAAAAACTGTTTTTT. Encoded protein: CASSLAGGGNEKLFF.

This clone was seen a handful of times. The chain carries TRBV6-1 and TRBJ1-1; a weak D match, TRBD1 (5 bases). Germline-derived CDR1 and CDR2 are MNHNS and SASEGT. Trimming removed 3 bases from V and 11 bases from J, with 10 bases in between. There are 11 residues in the CDR3. As DNA, the CDR3 is TGTGCCAGCAGTGAGACCTACAGGGCTTTCTTT. Protein sequence: CASSETYRAFF.

This clone was counted only a few times. The chain is built from TRBV7-6 and TRBJ2-5; 11 bases map to TRBD2. Per germline, CDR1 SGHVS and CDR2 FNYEAQ. The CDR3 totals 16 residues. V shed 2 bases and J 4 bases; nucleotides not matched to a gene: 6. The CDR3 loop is CASSLRTSGPRETQYF. The CDR3 DNA is TGTGCCAGCAGCTTAAGGACTAGCGGGCCCCGAGAGACCCAGTACTTC.

Regarding this clone: A far larger clone lies a single base away; this is likely a read error. This chain links TRBV2 with TRBJ2-7; D not certain. Trimming pared 3 bases from V and 3 bases from J, leaving 6 bases between. CDR1 is SNHLY and CDR2 is FYNNEI in the germline V gene. The CDR3 is 12 amino acids. CDR3 DNA: TGTGCCAGCAGTGACGGCAGCTACGAGCAGTACTTC. This encodes CASSDGSYEQYF.